Reported below is one TCR beta chain. Its antigen remains unknown. These data are taken from a study of PD-1 blockade in classical Hodgkin lymphoma. General observations from the study: Complete responders matched newly diagnosed patients in baseline diversity. Exclusion covered patients beginning nivolumab under 1 year post-ASCT. With respect to the repertoire differences, their causes, possibly disease activity or prior therapy, remain undefined.

Some clones are missing from TCRdb's copy, which holds only in-frame ones; the method was immunoSEQ multiplex PCR. Of 96,000 or so clones in the sample, 85% to 95% were seen once. As for time point: cycle 4 day 1 (C4D1), after more than 5 weeks of nivolumab. There was relapse after autologous stem cell transplantation in every patient, and there was variation in brentuximab vedotin exposure. V lost 6 bases, J lost 5 bases, and 10 bases lay in between. This CDR3 has 12 amino acids. CDR1 is MDHEN, CDR2 SYDVKM, per germline. Specimen: peripheral blood mononuclear cells (PBMCs), collected before the fourth cycle of nivolumab. The sequence derives from a human donor with classical Hodgkin lymphoma. The rearrangement joins TRBV28 to TRBJ1-2; the D gene is possibly TRBD1 (6 bases). The CDR3 nucleotides are TGTGCCAGCAGCACACAGGGATATGGCTACACCTTC. The encoded protein is CASSTQGYGYTF.